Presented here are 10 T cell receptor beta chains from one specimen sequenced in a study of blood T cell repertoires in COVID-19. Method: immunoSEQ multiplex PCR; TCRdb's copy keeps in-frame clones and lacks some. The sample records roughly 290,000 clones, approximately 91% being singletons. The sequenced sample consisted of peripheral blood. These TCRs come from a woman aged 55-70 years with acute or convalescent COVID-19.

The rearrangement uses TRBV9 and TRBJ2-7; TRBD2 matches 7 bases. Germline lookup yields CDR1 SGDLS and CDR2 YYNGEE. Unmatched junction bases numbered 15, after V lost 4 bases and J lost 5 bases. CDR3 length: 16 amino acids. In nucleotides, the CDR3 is TGTGCCAGCAGCCCCAGTGCGGGCGGGAGATTCGACGAGCAGTACTTC. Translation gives CASSPSAGGRFDEQYF.

The CDR3 sequence: CASSLGAGSYEQYF. The CDR3 DNA sequence: TGCGCCAGCAGCTTGGGAGCAGGGTCCTACGAGCAGTACTTC. The V call is TRBV5-1, the J call TRBJ2-7; weak D call: TRBD1 (5 bases). CDR3 length: 14 residues. Germline CDR1 SGHRS, CDR2 YFSETQ. Trimming shortened V by 0 bases and J by 1 base, and 8 bases separated the two germline ends.

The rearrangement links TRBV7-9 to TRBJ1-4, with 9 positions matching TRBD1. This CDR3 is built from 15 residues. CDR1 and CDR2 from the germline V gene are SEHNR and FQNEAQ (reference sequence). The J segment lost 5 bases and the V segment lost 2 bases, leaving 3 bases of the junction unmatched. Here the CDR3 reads CASSLSGTGNEKLFF. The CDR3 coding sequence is TGTGCCAGCAGCTTATCGGGGACAGGGAATGAAAAACTGTTTTTT.

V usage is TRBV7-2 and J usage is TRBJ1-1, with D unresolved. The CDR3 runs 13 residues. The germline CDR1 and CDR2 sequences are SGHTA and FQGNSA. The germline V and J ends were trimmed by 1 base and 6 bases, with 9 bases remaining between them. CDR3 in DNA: TGTGCCAGCAGCTTAGTAGAAAACGCTGAAGCTTTCTTT. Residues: CASSLVENAEAFF.

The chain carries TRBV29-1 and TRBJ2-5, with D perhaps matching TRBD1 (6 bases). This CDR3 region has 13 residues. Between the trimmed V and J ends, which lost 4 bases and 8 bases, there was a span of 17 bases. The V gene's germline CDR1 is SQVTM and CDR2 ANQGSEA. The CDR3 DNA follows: TGCAGCGTTGCCGAAGGTTCGGGGACAACCCAGTACTTC. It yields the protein CSVAEGSGTTQYF. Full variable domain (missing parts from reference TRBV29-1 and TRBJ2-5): SAVISQKPSRDICQRGTSLTIQCQVDSQVTMMFWYRQQPGQSLTLIATANQGSEATYESGFVIDKFPISRPNLTFSTLTVSNMSPEDSSIYLCSVAEGSGTTQYFGPGTRLLVL.

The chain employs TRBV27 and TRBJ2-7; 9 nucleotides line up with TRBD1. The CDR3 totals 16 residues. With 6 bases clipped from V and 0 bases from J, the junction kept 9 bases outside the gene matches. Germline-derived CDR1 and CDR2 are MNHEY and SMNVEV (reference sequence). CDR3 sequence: CASRRVGQGPSYEQYF. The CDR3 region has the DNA TGTGCCAGCAGGAGAGTGGGACAGGGTCCCTCCTACGAGCAGTACTTC.

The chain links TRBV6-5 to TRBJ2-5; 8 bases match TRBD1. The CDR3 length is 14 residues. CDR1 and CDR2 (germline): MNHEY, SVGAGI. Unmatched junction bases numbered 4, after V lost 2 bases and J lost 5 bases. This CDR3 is CASSYPDREETQYF. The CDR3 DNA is TGTGCCAGCAGTTACCCGGACAGGGAGGAGACCCAGTACTTC.

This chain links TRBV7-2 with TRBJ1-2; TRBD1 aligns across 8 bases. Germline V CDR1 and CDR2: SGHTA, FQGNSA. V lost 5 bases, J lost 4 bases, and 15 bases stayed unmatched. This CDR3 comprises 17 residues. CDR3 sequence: CASSGVLRDRRFYGYTF. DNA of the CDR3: TGTGCCAGCAGCGGGGTTCTCCGGGACAGGAGATTCTATGGCTACACCTTC.

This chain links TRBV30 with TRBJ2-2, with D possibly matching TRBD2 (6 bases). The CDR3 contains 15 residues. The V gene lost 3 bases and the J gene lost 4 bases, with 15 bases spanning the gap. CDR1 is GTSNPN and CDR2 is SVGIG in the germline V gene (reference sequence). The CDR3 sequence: CAWRDRPGGTGELFF. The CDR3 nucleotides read TGTGCCTGGAGGGACCGGCCCGGGGGCACCGGGGAGCTGTTTTTT. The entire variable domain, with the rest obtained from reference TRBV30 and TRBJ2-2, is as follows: SQTIHQWPATLVQPVGSPLSLECTVEGTSNPNLYWYRQAAGRGLQLLFYSVGIGQISSEVPQNLSASRPQDRQFILSSKKLLLSDSGFYLCAWRDRPGGTGELFFGEGSRLTVL.

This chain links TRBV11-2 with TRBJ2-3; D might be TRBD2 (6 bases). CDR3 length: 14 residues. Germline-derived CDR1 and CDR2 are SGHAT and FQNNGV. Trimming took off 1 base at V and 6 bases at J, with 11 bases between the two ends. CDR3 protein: CASSLVGLADTQYF. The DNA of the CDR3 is TGTGCCAGCAGCTTAGTAGGCCTAGCGGATACGCAGTATTTT.